This TCR beta chain originates from a study of blood T cell repertoires in COVID-19. Study overall: PBMCs, B-cell-depleted T cells, or T cells provided the cDNA or gDNA that made up the material.

The count of this clone is one. Assay: immunoSEQ multiplex PCR; the TCRdb copy retains only in-frame clones and omits some. The table shows some 350,000 clones, with around 87% occurring only once. There are 16 residues in the CDR3. V lost 3 bases, J lost 4 bases, and 18 bases lay in between. Germline-derived CDR1 and CDR2 are MGHRA and YSYEKL. This TCR came from a woman between 25 and 40 years old who had recovered from COVID-19. Material for sequencing was PBMCs or T cells enriched from blood (not recorded which). The chain links TRBV4-1 to TRBJ2-5; tentative D call: TRBD1 (6 bases). The CDR3 protein is CASSHRSTGYSETQYF. CDR3 DNA: TGCGCCAGCAGCCACCGATCCACAGGGTATTCAGAGACCCAGTACTTC.